What follows describes a single TCR beta chain. The antigen is undetermined. The data originate from a study of T cell repertoires in cytomegalovirus infection. Study summary: CMV infection together with matching HLA type was indicated by public TCR beta signatures.

TCRdb re-called the reads with MiXCR, one entry per CDR3 protein. The sample consists of 200,000 to 300,000 distinct CDR3 sequences, roughly an eighth of them appearing once. Study-wide results and caveats: Dominating the ex vivo response were HLA-C-restricted CMV-specific TCR beta clonotypes. Cumulative public TCR beta family frequency identified CMV carriers with the relevant HLA.

The germline V gene encodes CDR1 LGHNA and CDR2 YNFKEQ. J was trimmed by 2 bases and V by 3 bases; bases with no gene match: 9. The CDR3 has 16 amino acids. The TCR originated in a human donor in good health (CMV status not recorded). Some clones in this sample may be carry-over from other donors' samples. The chain couples TRBV4-2 to TRBJ1-2; 7 nucleotides match TRBD1. Source material: PBMCs. The CDR3 protein is CASSHPNPGQNYGYTF. The CDR3 DNA reads as TGTGCCAGCAGCCATCCTAATCCGGGACAGAACTATGGCTACACCTTC.